The rows below give T cell receptor beta chains drawn from one sample of a study of CD8 T cells in ankylosing spondylitis. TCRdb used MiXCR to reprocess the 5' RACE reads, holding one entry per CDR3 protein. The sample comprises fewer than 180,000 distinct CDR3 sequences, under 55% of which are singletons, and nearly 15% rests with the top ten. Sequenced input: synovial fluid, either unsorted or a sorted T cell fraction (not recorded which). These TCRs come from a male donor with ankylosing spondylitis. CDR3s include the opening cysteine and the closing phenylalanine or tryptophan. Each record gives: D gene, V gene, J gene, clone size, CDR3 protein, CDR3 DNA. D genes are given only for firm matches. Only some rows state a clone size, as once, few, many or a class for expanded clones.

>TRBD1|TRBV12-3/TRBV12-4|TRBJ2-7|.
CASSFFSTGEFSYEQYF
TGTGCCAGCAGTTTCTTCTCCACAGGGGAATTTTCTTACGAGCAGTACTTC
>.|TRBV6-2/TRBV6-3|TRBJ1-1|.
CASRSAWVSEAFF
TGTGCCAGCAGATCAGCCTGGGTTAGTGAAGCTTTCTTT
>TRBD2|TRBV12-3/TRBV12-4|TRBJ2-1|few
CASSFPTSVNEQFF
TGTGCCAGCAGTTTCCCGACTAGCGTGAATGAGCAGTTCTTC
>.|TRBV12-3/TRBV12-4|TRBJ1-1|.
CASSLRGRDTEAFF
TGTGCCAGCAGTTTAAGAGGGCGGGACACTGAAGCTTTCTTT
>TRBD1|TRBV4-1|TRBJ1-1|few
CASSHDRANTEAFF
TGCGCCAGCAGCCACGACAGGGCGAACACTGAAGCTTTCTTT
>.|TRBV7-9|TRBJ2-2|many
CASSPANGKNTGELFF
TGTGCCAGCAGCCCGGCGAACGGGAAGAACACCGGGGAGCTGTTTTTT
>.|TRBV7-3|TRBJ2-2|.
CASSLLGNTGELFF
TGTGCCAGCAGCTTATTGGGGAACACCGGGGAGCTGTTTTTT
>.|TRBV6-5|TRBJ2-1|medium-sized
CASSYSPPDSDTYNEQFF
TGTGCCAGCAGTTACTCCCCCCCCGACAGTGACACCTACAATGAGCAGTTCTTC
>.|TRBV9|TRBJ1-6|few
CASSAAGSYSPLHF
TGTGCCAGCAGCGCGGCAGGATCGTATTCACCCCTCCACTTT
>.|TRBV20-1|TRBJ2-1|.
CSAPKVQRVLERYNEQFF
TGCAGTGCTCCTAAGGTACAGCGGGTCCTAGAGCGATACAATGAGCAGTTCTTC
>.|TRBV5-1|TRBJ2-7|.
CASSLGRRLYF
TGCGCCAGCAGCTTGGGGAGGAGATTATACTTC
>.|TRBV2|TRBJ2-7|.
CASSKVPFPYEQYF
TGTGCCAGCAGTAAGGTCCCGTTTCCATACGAGCAGTACTTC
>.|TRBV19|TRBJ2-5|.
CASSGRAGETQYF
TGTGCCAGTAGCGGGAGAGCTGGTGAGACCCAGTACTTC
>TRBD1|TRBV5-5|TRBJ1-2|.
CASSLGTGFLGYGYTF
TGTGCCAGCAGCTTGGGGACAGGGTTTTTGGGCTATGGCTACACCTTC
>.|TRBV12-3/TRBV12-4|TRBJ2-4|few
CASSGGDVRLAKNIQYF
TGTGCCAGCAGTGGCGGGGACGTAAGACTAGCCAAAAACATTCAGTACTTC
>.|TRBV5-1|TRBJ2-5|.
CASSLGSSSKRTQYF
TGCGCCAGCAGCTTGGGTTCGTCCTCCAAGAGAACCCAGTACTTC
>TRBD2|TRBV27|TRBJ2-3|.
CASSLYSGSPPDTQYF
TGTGCCAGCAGTTTATATAGCGGGAGTCCCCCAGATACGCAGTATTTT
>TRBD1|TRBV12-3/TRBV12-4|TRBJ2-7|.
CASTPGQGMSYEQYF
TGTGCCAGCACCCCAGGACAGGGGATGTCCTACGAGCAGTACTTC
>.|TRBV7-7|TRBJ2-4|.
CASSSNHRDKNIQYF
TGTGCCAGCAGTTCGAACCACAGAGACAAAAACATTCAGTACTTC
>TRBD1|TRBV6-1|TRBJ1-5|.
CASSSDRGLGQPQHF
TGTGCCAGCAGCTCAGACAGGGGGCTTGGTCAGCCCCAGCATTTT
>.|TRBV25-1|TRBJ2-3|.
CASSDLAADTQYF
TGTGCCAGCAGTGATCTGGCCGCAGATACGCAGTATTTT
>.|TRBV5-1|TRBJ2-5|few
CASSLEQGRRTQYF
TGCGCCAGCAGCTTGGAACAGGGCCGGCGGACCCAGTACTTC